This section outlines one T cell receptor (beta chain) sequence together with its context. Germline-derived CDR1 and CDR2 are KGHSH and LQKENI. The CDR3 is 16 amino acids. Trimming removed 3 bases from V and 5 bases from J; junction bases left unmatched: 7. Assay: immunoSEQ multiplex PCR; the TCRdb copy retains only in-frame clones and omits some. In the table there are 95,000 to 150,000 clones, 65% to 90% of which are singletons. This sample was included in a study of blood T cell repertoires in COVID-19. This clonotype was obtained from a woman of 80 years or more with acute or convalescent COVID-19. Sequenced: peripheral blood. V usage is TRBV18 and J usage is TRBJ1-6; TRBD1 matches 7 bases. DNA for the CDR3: TGTGCCAGCTCACCTTCAACAGGGGCGAATAATTCACCCCTCCACTTT. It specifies CASSPSTGANNSPLHF.